Listed below are T cell receptor beta chains from one sample, sequenced in a study of blood T cell repertoires in COVID-19. The repertoire was sequenced with immunoSEQ multiplex PCR; TCRdb's copy has only in-frame clones and lacks some. Here the sample spans about 460,000 clones, more than 85% being singletons. The sequenced sample consisted of PBMCs or T cells enriched from blood (not recorded which). The receptors shown here come from a woman aged 60 to 75 who had recovered from COVID-19. Each CDR3 is given with its conserved first and last residue. Fields, in order: D gene, J gene, V gene, clone size, CDR3 protein, CDR3 DNA. A D gene is named only where the DNA matches it firmly. Not all rows give a size; the values are once, few, many and, for expanded clones, a class.

d_call: TRBD2; j_call: TRBJ2-3; v_call: TRBV7-8; clone_size: -; cdr3_aa: CASSLASSGTQYF; cdr3_nt: TGTGCCAGCAGCTTAGCGTCTAGCGGTACGCAGTATTTT
d_call: -; j_call: TRBJ2-7; v_call: TRBV3-1/TRBV3-2; clone_size: -; cdr3_aa: CASSQGPSVAYEQYF; cdr3_nt: TGTGCCAGCAGCCAAGGGCCTAGCGTAGCCTACGAGCAGTACTTC
d_call: TRBD1; j_call: TRBJ1-4; v_call: TRBV3-1/TRBV3-2; clone_size: -; cdr3_aa: CASSPLSGTGGGKLFF; cdr3_nt: TGTGCCAGCAGCCCCTTGAGCGGGACAGGGGGGGGAAAACTGTTTTTT
d_call: -; j_call: TRBJ1-5; v_call: TRBV21-1; clone_size: -; cdr3_aa: CASSKVPVVAGKYQPQHF; cdr3_nt: TGTGCCAGCAGCAAAGTGCCTGTCGTGGCAGGGAAGTATCAGCCCCAGCATTTT
d_call: TRBD1; j_call: TRBJ1-2; v_call: TRBV6-5; clone_size: -; cdr3_aa: CASTVDRETYGYTF; cdr3_nt: TGTGCCAGCACCGTGGACAGGGAGACCTATGGCTACACCTTC
d_call: TRBD1; j_call: TRBJ2-5; v_call: TRBV6-5; clone_size: -; cdr3_aa: CASSRDRGQETQYF; cdr3_nt: TGTGCCAGCAGTCGGGACAGGGGGCAAGAGACCCAGTACTTC
d_call: TRBD1; j_call: TRBJ2-2; v_call: TRBV24-1; clone_size: -; cdr3_aa: CATSKRGPVGELFF; cdr3_nt: TGTGCCACCAGTAAGAGGGGGCCCGTCGGGGAGCTGTTTTTT
d_call: TRBD2; j_call: TRBJ2-1; v_call: TRBV7-9; clone_size: -; cdr3_aa: CASSLTSGGFYNEQFF; cdr3_nt: TGTGCCAGCAGTCTAACTAGCGGGGGATTCTACAATGAGCAGTTCTTC
d_call: -; j_call: TRBJ1-4; v_call: TRBV12-3/TRBV12-4; clone_size: -; cdr3_aa: CASSWTSQEKLFF; cdr3_nt: TGTGCCAGCAGTTGGACTTCCCAGGAAAAACTGTTTTTT
d_call: -; j_call: TRBJ1-3; v_call: TRBV7-2; clone_size: -; cdr3_aa: CASSLVRGSSGNTIYF; cdr3_nt: TGTGCCAGCAGCTTAGTTAGGGGCTCCTCTGGAAACACCATATATTTT
d_call: -; j_call: TRBJ2-1; v_call: TRBV6-5; clone_size: -; cdr3_aa: CASSYSQTGNDEQFF; cdr3_nt: TGTGCCAGCAGTTACTCCCAAACAGGGAACGATGAGCAGTTCTTC
d_call: TRBD1; j_call: TRBJ1-5; v_call: TRBV30; clone_size: -; cdr3_aa: CAWSRSGGGQPQHF; cdr3_nt: TGTGCCTGGAGTAGGTCAGGGGGTGGACAGCCCCAGCATTTT
d_call: TRBD1; j_call: TRBJ1-4; v_call: TRBV28; clone_size: -; cdr3_aa: CASSPGQGGEKLFF; cdr3_nt: TGTGCCAGCAGCCCGGGACAGGGAGGTGAAAAACTGTTTTTT
d_call: TRBD1; j_call: TRBJ2-3; v_call: TRBV5-1; clone_size: -; cdr3_aa: CASSPLQGASEDTQYF; cdr3_nt: TGCGCCAGCAGCCCGCTACAGGGGGCGAGCGAAGATACGCAGTATTTT
d_call: -; j_call: TRBJ2-5; v_call: TRBV6-5; clone_size: -; cdr3_aa: CASSRGMGGETQYF; cdr3_nt: TGTGCCAGCAGCCGGGGGATGGGGGGAGAGACCCAGTACTTC
d_call: TRBD2; j_call: TRBJ2-3; v_call: TRBV5-1; clone_size: -; cdr3_aa: CASSLIGDYWDTQYF; cdr3_nt: TGCGCCAGCAGCTTAATTGGGGACTATTGGGATACGCAGTATTTT
d_call: -; j_call: TRBJ1-2; v_call: TRBV2; clone_size: -; cdr3_aa: CASKDSYYGYTF; cdr3_nt: TGTGCCAGCAAAGACAGCTACTATGGCTACACCTTC
d_call: TRBD1; j_call: TRBJ1-2; v_call: TRBV5-6; clone_size: -; cdr3_aa: CASSLEGGPYGGYTF; cdr3_nt: TGTGCCAGCAGCTTGGAAGGGGGCCCCTATGGGGGCTACACCTTC
d_call: -; j_call: TRBJ2-5; v_call: TRBV25-1; clone_size: -; cdr3_aa: CASSEYFRETQYF; cdr3_nt: TGTGCCAGCAGTGAATATTTTCGAGAGACCCAGTACTTC
d_call: -; j_call: TRBJ2-2; v_call: TRBV28; clone_size: -; cdr3_aa: CASSSNQGYGGELFF; cdr3_nt: TGTGCCAGCAGTTCCAATCAGGGGTATGGCGGGGAGCTGTTTTTT
d_call: -; j_call: TRBJ2-7; v_call: TRBV6-5; clone_size: -; cdr3_aa: CASSTSSGQTYEQYF; cdr3_nt: TGTGCCAGCAGTACCAGTAGCGGCCAAACCTACGAGCAGTACTTC
d_call: TRBD2; j_call: TRBJ2-3; v_call: TRBV30; clone_size: -; cdr3_aa: CAWRTFGGGTDTQYF; cdr3_nt: TGTGCCTGGAGAACATTCGGGGGGGGCACAGATACGCAGTATTTT
d_call: -; j_call: TRBJ1-5; v_call: TRBV24-1; clone_size: -; cdr3_aa: CATGRGPNQPQHF; cdr3_nt: TGTGCCACTGGGAGGGGACCCAATCAGCCCCAGCATTTT
d_call: TRBD1; j_call: TRBJ2-3; v_call: TRBV2; clone_size: few; cdr3_aa: CASSPGQGRPTDTQYF; cdr3_nt: TGTGCCAGCAGTCCTGGACAGGGGAGACCCACAGATACGCAGTATTTT
d_call: -; j_call: TRBJ2-7; v_call: TRBV5-1; clone_size: few; cdr3_aa: CASSLEGSGNYEQYF; cdr3_nt: TGCGCCAGCAGCTTGGAAGGGAGTGGAAACTACGAGCAGTACTTC
d_call: TRBD2; j_call: TRBJ2-5; v_call: TRBV10-2; clone_size: -; cdr3_aa: CASSGSGGQETQYF; cdr3_nt: TGCGCCAGCAGTGGTAGCGGGGGTCAAGAGACCCAGTACTTC